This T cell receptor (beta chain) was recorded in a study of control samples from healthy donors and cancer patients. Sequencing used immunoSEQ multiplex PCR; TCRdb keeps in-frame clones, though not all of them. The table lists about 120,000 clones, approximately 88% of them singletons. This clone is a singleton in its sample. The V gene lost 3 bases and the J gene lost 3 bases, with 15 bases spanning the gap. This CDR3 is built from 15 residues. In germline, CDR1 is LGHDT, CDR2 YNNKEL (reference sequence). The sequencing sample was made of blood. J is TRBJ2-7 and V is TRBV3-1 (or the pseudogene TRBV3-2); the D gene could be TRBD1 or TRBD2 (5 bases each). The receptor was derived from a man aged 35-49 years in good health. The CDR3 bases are TGTGCCAGCAGCCAGACACCGGGACGCCACTACGAGCAGTACTTC. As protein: CASSQTPGRHYEQYF.